This TCR beta chain was retrieved from a study of persistence of HIV-infected CD4 T cells. Study findings and constraints: Antigen-responding cells were enriched for degenerate expanded CDR3beta sequences. Within sorted populations, more oligoclonal TCRs accompanied more oligoclonal proviruses.

As regards this clone: Its antigen is not identified.

Germline assignment: CDR1 SGDLS and CDR2 YYNGEE. The CDR3 is 16 residues long. Germline trimming cut 0 bases from V and 6 bases from J; bases unmatched to any gene: 8. Cells were stimulated nonspecifically with anti-CD3/anti-CD28 magnetic beads. Responding CD4+ T cells were sorted by upregulation of both CD40 ligand and CD69. Before stimulation, PBMCs underwent CD8+ T cell depletion. The libraries were made with immunoSEQ version 4 in survey mode. Sequenced by immunoSEQ multiplex PCR; TCRdb stores in-frame clones only, minus some. The sample shows 35,000 to 45,000 clones, approximately 90% of them seen only once.

V gene TRBV9 combines with J gene TRBJ2-3; 9 bases match TRBD2. The sequence was collected from an adult woman with HIV who was CMV-seropositive. The sequenced sample was CD4+ T cells sorted from PBMCs after roughly 18-hour stimulation, obtained from a patient who received antiretroviral therapy. This CDR3 reads CASSVDSSGSRDTQYF. The CDR3 nucleotides read TGTGCCAGCAGCGTAGATAGTAGCGGGAGTCGCGATACGCAGTATTTT.